This is a list of T cell receptor beta chains from one sample in a study of cytomegalovirus exposure and HLA in healthy donors. Repertoires were generated with immunoSEQ multiplex PCR, while TCRdb's copy carries only in-frame clones and drops some. The table records about 120,000 clones, around two thirds of them present only once. The source material was PBMCs. Receptors were obtained from a woman aged 40 to 50 in good health and CMV-seropositive. Both conserved end residues are part of each CDR3. Each record gives: J gene, V gene, clone size, D gene, CDR3 DNA, CDR3 protein. A D gene is named only where the DNA matches it firmly. Part of the rows lack a size; the others show once, few, many or a class for expanded clones.

j_call: TRBJ1-3
v_call: TRBV4-2
clone_size: NA
d_call: NA
cdr3_nt: TGTGCCAGCAGCCAAGCCGTCGGCTCTGGAAACACCATATATTTT
cdr3_aa: CASSQAVGSGNTIYF

j_call: TRBJ2-3
v_call: TRBV7-2
clone_size: NA
d_call: TRBD1
cdr3_nt: TGTGCCAGCAGCGCAATGGGGACAGCTACAGATACGCAGTATTTT
cdr3_aa: CASSAMGTATDTQYF

j_call: TRBJ2-3
v_call: TRBV10-2
clone_size: NA
d_call: TRBD2
cdr3_nt: TGCGCCAGCAGTGTCGGGGTAGCGGGACCAGATACGCAGTATTTT
cdr3_aa: CASSVGVAGPDTQYF

j_call: TRBJ1-1
v_call: TRBV5-1
clone_size: NA
d_call: TRBD1
cdr3_nt: TGCGCCAGCAGCTTGATAGGGGGCAGATCCATGAACACTGAAGCTTTCTTT
cdr3_aa: CASSLIGGRSMNTEAFF

j_call: TRBJ2-1
v_call: TRBV5-1
clone_size: once
d_call: NA
cdr3_nt: TGCGCCAGCAGCCCGACTCCCGGGGTCAATGAGCAGTTCTTC
cdr3_aa: CASSPTPGVNEQFF

j_call: TRBJ2-7
v_call: TRBV4-2
clone_size: NA
d_call: NA
cdr3_nt: TGTGCCAGCAGCCAATCTGGGTACAGCTACGAGCAGTACTTC
cdr3_aa: CASSQSGYSYEQYF

j_call: TRBJ2-5
v_call: TRBV11-3
clone_size: NA
d_call: NA
cdr3_nt: TGTGCCAGCAGCTTAGGTACGGGAGAGACCCAGTACTTC
cdr3_aa: CASSLGTGETQYF

j_call: TRBJ2-3
v_call: TRBV6-6
clone_size: NA
d_call: NA
cdr3_nt: TGTGCCAGCAGTTTAGACTTCACAGATACGCAGTATTTT
cdr3_aa: CASSLDFTDTQYF

j_call: TRBJ2-1
v_call: TRBV25-1
clone_size: NA
d_call: NA
cdr3_nt: TGTGCCAGCAGTGAATCGGCCCCAGGGGATCCCACATACAATGAGCAGTTCTTC
cdr3_aa: CASSESAPGDPTYNEQFF

j_call: TRBJ1-1
v_call: TRBV28
clone_size: NA
d_call: TRBD1
cdr3_nt: TGTGCCAGCAGGAGGGGGCGCAGGGTCCTGAACACTGAAGCTTTCTTT
cdr3_aa: CASRRGRRVLNTEAFF

j_call: TRBJ1-5
v_call: TRBV19
clone_size: NA
d_call: NA
cdr3_nt: TGTGCCAGTAGTTATTCACAGGGAGCAAATCAGCCCCAGCATTTT
cdr3_aa: CASSYSQGANQPQHF

j_call: TRBJ2-7
v_call: TRBV5-4
clone_size: few
d_call: NA
cdr3_nt: TGTGCCAGCAGCCGAGTTTCAGGGGCCTCCTACGAGCAGTACTTC
cdr3_aa: CASSRVSGASYEQYF

j_call: TRBJ2-3
v_call: TRBV10-3
clone_size: NA
d_call: TRBD2
cdr3_nt: TGTGCCATCAGGGACGGACTAGCGAGCACAGATACGCAGTATTTT
cdr3_aa: CAIRDGLASTDTQYF

j_call: TRBJ2-1
v_call: TRBV7-7
clone_size: few
d_call: TRBD2
cdr3_nt: TGTGCTAGCAGCTTAGCAGTGACTAGCGGGAGGGTTGAGCAGTTCTTC
cdr3_aa: CASSLAVTSGRVEQFF

j_call: TRBJ2-3
v_call: TRBV7-6
clone_size: NA
d_call: NA
cdr3_nt: TGTGCCAGCAGCCCTACTAACACAGATACGCAGTATTTT
cdr3_aa: CASSPTNTDTQYF

j_call: TRBJ2-7
v_call: TRBV4-3
clone_size: once
d_call: NA
cdr3_nt: TGCGCCAGCAGCCGAGCGTGGAGGACAGAGACCTACGAGCAGTACTTC
cdr3_aa: CASSRAWRTETYEQYF

j_call: TRBJ2-3
v_call: TRBV5-6
clone_size: few
d_call: TRBD2
cdr3_nt: TGTGCCAGCAGCTACCGGACTAGCGGGAGTGCTAGCACAGATACGCAGTATTTT
cdr3_aa: CASSYRTSGSASTDTQYF

j_call: TRBJ2-2
v_call: TRBV29-1
clone_size: NA
d_call: NA
cdr3_nt: TGCAGCGCACTCCAGGGTCTGGACACCGGAGAGCTGTTTTTT
cdr3_aa: CSALQGLDTGELFF

j_call: TRBJ2-2
v_call: TRBV18
clone_size: NA
d_call: TRBD1
cdr3_nt: TGTGCCAGCTCACAACCGGGACAGGGGGCTACCGGGGAGCTGTTTTTT
cdr3_aa: CASSQPGQGATGELFF

j_call: TRBJ2-5
v_call: TRBV5-5
clone_size: NA
d_call: NA
cdr3_nt: TGTGCCAGCAGCTTTTCGCGGTGGGAGACCCAGTACTTC
cdr3_aa: CASSFSRWETQYF

j_call: TRBJ1-3
v_call: TRBV7-7
clone_size: once
d_call: NA
cdr3_nt: TGTGCCAGCAGCTCAACCGCCACGGGAAGTGGAAACACCATATATTTT
cdr3_aa: CASSSTATGSGNTIYF

j_call: TRBJ2-7
v_call: TRBV5-1
clone_size: NA
d_call: TRBD2
cdr3_nt: TGCGCCAGCAGCTTGGAGGGAGGCGGGGGTAACTCCTACGAGCAGTACTTC
cdr3_aa: CASSLEGGGGNSYEQYF

j_call: TRBJ1-1
v_call: TRBV9
clone_size: NA
d_call: TRBD1
cdr3_nt: TGTGCCAGCAGCGTAGACCCGAGAGGGACAGGACTGAACACTGAAGCTTTCTTT
cdr3_aa: CASSVDPRGTGLNTEAFF

j_call: TRBJ2-1
v_call: TRBV27
clone_size: NA
d_call: NA
cdr3_nt: TGTGCCAGCAGTTTTGGCGAGGGCCATGAGCAGTTCTTC
cdr3_aa: CASSFGEGHEQFF

j_call: TRBJ2-7
v_call: TRBV7-8
clone_size: once
d_call: NA
cdr3_nt: TGTGCCAGCAGCTTAGGGCGGGACCCCTACGAGCAGTACTTC
cdr3_aa: CASSLGRDPYEQYF

j_call: TRBJ1-5
v_call: TRBV2
clone_size: NA
d_call: NA
cdr3_nt: TGTGCCAGCGGGAGTCAGCCCCAGCATTTT
cdr3_aa: CASGSQPQHF

j_call: TRBJ2-1
v_call: TRBV12-2
clone_size: NA
d_call: NA
cdr3_nt: TGTGCAAGTCGCTTAGATGGGTCTCGGGGCAATGAGCAGTTCTTC
cdr3_aa: CASRLDGSRGNEQFF

j_call: TRBJ2-3
v_call: TRBV5-1
clone_size: NA
d_call: NA
cdr3_nt: TGCGCCAGCAGCTGGGGGCTTGGTGGGAAAGCAGATACGCAGTATTTT
cdr3_aa: CASSWGLGGKADTQYF

j_call: TRBJ1-5
v_call: TRBV28
clone_size: few
d_call: NA
cdr3_nt: TGTGCCAGCGTTGTTACTACAGGTAGTCAGCCCCAGCATTTT
cdr3_aa: CASVVTTGSQPQHF

j_call: TRBJ1-1
v_call: TRBV18
clone_size: few
d_call: NA
cdr3_nt: TGTGCCAGCTCACCTATACAGGGTGGTGACACTGAAGCTTTCTTT
cdr3_aa: CASSPIQGGDTEAFF

j_call: TRBJ1-3
v_call: TRBV9
clone_size: NA
d_call: TRBD1
cdr3_nt: TGTGCCAGCAGCGGCGGACAGGGTTCTTATGGAAACACCATATATTTT
cdr3_aa: CASSGGQGSYGNTIYF

j_call: TRBJ2-2
v_call: TRBV5-4
clone_size: few
d_call: TRBD1
cdr3_nt: TGTGCCAGCAGCTCCCGGGACAGGAACACCGGGGAGCTGTTTTTT
cdr3_aa: CASSSRDRNTGELFF

j_call: TRBJ1-1
v_call: TRBV6-1
clone_size: NA
d_call: NA
cdr3_nt: TGTGCCAGCAGCTCCCAGTTGAACACTGAAGCTTTCTTT
cdr3_aa: CASSSQLNTEAFF

j_call: TRBJ1-3
v_call: TRBV9
clone_size: NA
d_call: NA
cdr3_nt: TGTGCCAGCAGCGTGGCCGGGGGGTTGGGAAACACCATATATTTT
cdr3_aa: CASSVAGGLGNTIYF

j_call: TRBJ1-2
v_call: TRBV21-1
clone_size: NA
d_call: NA
cdr3_nt: TGTGCCAGCAGCCTCACTCAACGCAACAGCTATGGCTACACCTTC
cdr3_aa: CASSLTQRNSYGYTF

j_call: TRBJ1-1
v_call: TRBV18
clone_size: NA
d_call: NA
cdr3_nt: TGTGCCAGCTCCCCCGCCGGGGGGGGGCTGAGTTTGAACACTGAAGCTTTCTTT
cdr3_aa: CASSPAGGGLSLNTEAFF

j_call: TRBJ1-1
v_call: TRBV18
clone_size: NA
d_call: TRBD1
cdr3_nt: TGTGCCAGCTCACCCCTGGGACAGGGTCGTGAAGCTTTCTTT
cdr3_aa: CASSPLGQGREAFF

j_call: TRBJ1-2
v_call: TRBV4-3
clone_size: NA
d_call: NA
cdr3_nt: TGCGCCAGCAGCCAAGATCTCCAGGGTGGCTACACCTTC
cdr3_aa: CASSQDLQGGYTF

j_call: TRBJ2-5
v_call: TRBV4-2
clone_size: NA
d_call: TRBD2
cdr3_nt: TGTGCCAGCAGCCAAGAGGCGGGAGGGGATATCTTAGAGACCCAGTACTTC
cdr3_aa: CASSQEAGGDILETQYF

j_call: TRBJ2-3
v_call: TRBV6-1
clone_size: NA
d_call: NA
cdr3_nt: TGTGCCAGCAGTGAACAGGGCGACACAGATACGCAGTATTTT
cdr3_aa: CASSEQGDTDTQYF

j_call: TRBJ1-6
v_call: TRBV6-9
clone_size: NA
d_call: TRBD1
cdr3_nt: TGTGCCAGCAGGCCCGGACAGGGGGCCCTTAATTCACCCCTCCACTTT
cdr3_aa: CASRPGQGALNSPLHF

j_call: TRBJ2-2
v_call: TRBV2
clone_size: NA
d_call: NA
cdr3_nt: TGTGCCAGCAGTCGAGAGGCTAGAAGGACCGGGGAGCTGTTTTTT
cdr3_aa: CASSREARRTGELFF

j_call: TRBJ2-2
v_call: TRBV4-2
clone_size: NA
d_call: NA
cdr3_nt: TGTGCCAGCAGCCAAGATCGTACGGGATCCGGGGAGCTGTTTTTT
cdr3_aa: CASSQDRTGSGELFF

j_call: TRBJ1-1
v_call: TRBV13
clone_size: few
d_call: NA
cdr3_nt: TGTGCCAGCAGCCCCTTGAACACTGAAGCTTTCTTT
cdr3_aa: CASSPLNTEAFF

j_call: TRBJ2-1
v_call: TRBV19
clone_size: NA
d_call: TRBD2
cdr3_nt: TGTGCCACCCGACTAGCGGGAACCAATGAGCAGTTCTTC
cdr3_aa: CATRLAGTNEQFF

j_call: TRBJ2-2
v_call: TRBV7-3
clone_size: NA
d_call: TRBD1
cdr3_nt: TGTGCCAGCAGCCCGACAGGGCCCGGGGAGCTGTTTTTT
cdr3_aa: CASSPTGPGELFF

j_call: TRBJ2-3
v_call: TRBV6-5
clone_size: once
d_call: TRBD1
cdr3_nt: TGTGCCAGCAGGGTACCGACAGGGCCGTCCTTTACGCAGTATTTT
cdr3_aa: CASRVPTGPSFTQYF

j_call: TRBJ2-6
v_call: TRBV6-4
clone_size: NA
d_call: NA
cdr3_nt: TGTGCCAGCACCGTCTCTGGGGCCAACGTCCTGACTTTC
cdr3_aa: CASTVSGANVLTF

j_call: TRBJ2-4
v_call: TRBV4-1
clone_size: NA
d_call: NA
cdr3_nt: TGCGCCAGCAGCCAAGAGCAGTCTCTAGCCAAAAACATTCAGTACTTC
cdr3_aa: CASSQEQSLAKNIQYF

j_call: TRBJ2-3
v_call: TRBV29-1
clone_size: NA
d_call: TRBD2
cdr3_nt: TGCAGCGTTGGGGGTAGCGGGAGGGCCGAAGATACGCAGTATTTT
cdr3_aa: CSVGGSGRAEDTQYF

j_call: TRBJ1-5
v_call: TRBV19
clone_size: NA
d_call: NA
cdr3_nt: TGTGCCAGTAGTTCCCAGGGCGAACCCCAGCATTTT
cdr3_aa: CASSSQGEPQHF

j_call: TRBJ2-7
v_call: TRBV4-2
clone_size: NA
d_call: NA
cdr3_nt: TGTGCCAGCAGCCTGTCGGGACTCCTCGGGGAGCAGTACTTC
cdr3_aa: CASSLSGLLGEQYF

j_call: TRBJ2-5
v_call: TRBV4-3
clone_size: once
d_call: TRBD2
cdr3_nt: TGCGCCAGCAGCCCCGGCCAGGCTAGCGGGAGAGAGACCCAGTACTTC
cdr3_aa: CASSPGQASGRETQYF

j_call: TRBJ2-3
v_call: TRBV7-3
clone_size: NA
d_call: TRBD2
cdr3_nt: TGTGCCAGCAGCTTAATATCCGGGGCTAGCGGGAGCACAGATACGCAGTATTTT
cdr3_aa: CASSLISGASGSTDTQYF

j_call: TRBJ2-7
v_call: TRBV5-1
clone_size: NA
d_call: TRBD2
cdr3_nt: TGCGCCAGCAGCTTAGGACTAGCGGATGACGAGCAGTACTTC
cdr3_aa: CASSLGLADDEQYF

j_call: TRBJ2-3
v_call: TRBV7-3
clone_size: once
d_call: NA
cdr3_nt: TGTGCCAGCAGCCCGGAGGGGGGGGATACGCAGTATTTT
cdr3_aa: CASSPEGGDTQYF

j_call: TRBJ2-1
v_call: TRBV19
clone_size: few
d_call: NA
cdr3_nt: TGTGCCAGTAGGCTCATGGCCGGGCAAGACGGGGGTGAGCAGTTCTTC
cdr3_aa: CASRLMAGQDGGEQFF

j_call: TRBJ2-2
v_call: TRBV4-3
clone_size: NA
d_call: TRBD2
cdr3_nt: TGCGCCAGCAGCCACGAACTAGCGGGCCGGGACACCGGGGAGCTGTTTTTT
cdr3_aa: CASSHELAGRDTGELFF

j_call: TRBJ1-2
v_call: TRBV2
clone_size: NA
d_call: NA
cdr3_nt: TGTGCCAGCAGTGGGGGGCGCGTTGGCTATGGCTACACCTTC
cdr3_aa: CASSGGRVGYGYTF